One sample yielded the 6 T cell receptor beta chains listed below, sequenced in a study of OX40 agonist ivuxolimab in advanced cancers. The protocol was immunoSEQ multiplex PCR, while the TCRdb copy is restricted to in-frame clones and leaves out a portion. The sample carries some 57,000 clones, 70% to 85% recorded once. Here the sequenced sample was CD4+ or CD8+ T cells sorted from blood, taken in a trial of the OX40 agonist ivuxolimab. Every receptor here comes from an adult with an advanced solid tumor such as melanoma, head and neck, liver or kidney cancer.

The chain couples TRBV7-9 to TRBJ1-1; D ambiguous. The CDR3 totals 16 residues. In germline, CDR1 is SEHNR, CDR2 FQNEAQ (reference sequence). V lost 5 bases and J lost 1, with 17 bases in between. The CDR3 spells CASSPDGRRTNTEAFF. CDR3 coding DNA: TGTGCCAGCAGCCCGGACGGGCGGCGGACGAACACTGAAGCTTTCTTT. The variable domain in full, with the rest retrieved from reference TRBV7-9 and TRBJ1-1, is DTGVSQNPRHKITKRGQNVTFRCDPISEHNRLYWYRQTLGQGPEFLTYFQNEAQLEKSRLLSDRFSAERPKGSFSTLEIQRTEQGDSAMYLCASSPDGRRTNTEAFFGQGTRLTVV.

The rearrangement uses TRBV11-2 and TRBJ1-5, with D uncertain. The V end lost 3 bases, the J end lost 4 bases, and 10 bases lay between the germline ends. This CDR3 has 14 amino acids. CDR1 is SGHAT and CDR2 is FQNNGV in the germline V gene. The DNA of the CDR3 is TGTGCCAGCAGCTTTACCGGTGGTAATCAGCCCCAGCATTTT. It specifies CASSFTGGNQPQHF.

The chain has TRBV9 and TRBJ2-7; 9 nucleotides match TRBD2. The CDR3 is 15 residues long. CDR1 is SGDLS and CDR2 is YYNGEE in the germline V gene. With V trimmed by 0 bases and J by 7 bases, 8 bases remained unmatched. CDR3: CASSVAGRLAEEQYF. In nucleotides, the CDR3 is TGTGCCAGCAGCGTAGCTGGGAGACTAGCGGAGGAGCAGTACTTC.

The V and J genes are TRBV4-3 and TRBJ1-1; possibly TRBD1 for D (6 bases). V gave up 0 bases and J gave up 4 bases, with 18 bases separating them. The germline gives CDR1 LGHNA, CDR2 YSLEER. The CDR3 sequence is 17 residues long. CDR3 DNA: TGCGCCAGCAGCCAAGATGGGGGTACAGGGCTCGGCACTGAAGCTTTCTTT. It codes for CASSQDGGTGLGTEAFF.

The chain carries TRBV15 and TRBJ2-1; perhaps TRBD2 as D (5 bases). Germline CDR1 and CDR2: LNHNV and YYDKDF (reference sequence). V lost 5 bases to trimming and J lost 5 bases, with 7 bases between them. This CDR3 region has 12 residues. CDR3: CATSVGNNEQFF. For the CDR3, the DNA is TGTGCCACCAGCGTCGGGAACAATGAGCAGTTCTTC.

A few counts support this clone. The chain joins TRBV11-2 to TRBJ2-7, with D perhaps TRBD2 (6 bases). This CDR3 region has 14 residues. With 0 bases removed from V and 3 bases from J, the gap between germline ends came to 9 bases. The germline V gene encodes CDR1 SGHAT and CDR2 FQNNGV. DNA of the CDR3: TGTGCCAGCAGCTTAGAGGGGGGAGGCTACGAGCAGTACTTC. Amino acid sequence: CASSLEGGGYEQYF.